These 10 T cell receptor beta chains share one sample of origin, sequenced in a study of CXCR3-negative and CXCR3-positive naive CD8 T cells. 5' RACE with UMI labels generated the TRB cDNA libraries. TCRdb reworked the 5' RACE reads into one entry per CDR3 protein, no DNA. Reported are several thousand distinct CDR3 sequences; the ten largest clones contain less than 1.5%. Study-wide findings and caveats: In CXCR3-positive naive cells, the TRB CDR3s were more hydrophobic than in CXCR3-negative naive cells.

Their specific antigens are unknown. The sample taken for sequencing was naive CXCR3+ CD8+ T cells from blood. Subset given: CD45RO-CCR7+CD27+CD95- naive CD8+ T cells expressing CXCR3 (TNR3+). The receptors originated from a human donor in good health. Some clones in this sample may be carry-over from other donors' samples.

Measured by frequency, this clonotype is medium-sized. The chain combines TRBV7-9 with TRBJ2-1; TCRdb returns TRBD2, unconfirmable since there is no DNA. Per the germline V gene, CDR1 is SEHNR and CDR2 is FQNEAQ (reference sequence). This CDR3 contains 15 residues. This chain's CDR3 is CASSSLATTYNEQFF.

CDR3: CSVRGPFPVAPPGSCFF. This chain joins TRBV20-1 and TRBJ2-2; TCRdb outputs TRBD2, but without DNA this stays unchecked. The CDR3 sequence is 17 residues long. Germline values: CDR1 DFQATT, CDR2 SNEGSKA (reference sequence).

V gene TRBV7-3 combines with J gene TRBJ2-3. This CDR3 has 12 amino acids. CDR1 and CDR2 from the germline V gene are SGHTA and FQGTGA. CDR3 sequence reads: CASSREADTQYF.

By frequency, this clonotype registers medium-sized. J is TRBJ1-2 and V is TRBV4-1; TCRdb calls TRBD1, which cannot be checked without DNA. CDR1 and CDR2 from the germline V gene are MGHRA and YSYEKL. This CDR3 spans 13 amino acids. The CDR3 region is CASSQRPGDGYTF.

By frequency, this clonotype registers medium-sized (0.01 to 0.1%). The CDR3: CASSAQSSGYTGELFF. The gene calls are TRBV11-3 and TRBJ2-2; absent DNA, TCRdb's TRBD1 call cannot be checked. The germline CDR1 and CDR2 sequences are SGHNT and YENEEA. The CDR3 covers 16 residues.

The chain employs TRBV19 and TRBJ2-1; TCRdb outputs TRBD2, but without DNA this stays unchecked. The CDR3 has 13 amino acids. Germline values: CDR1 LNHDA, CDR2 SQIVND (reference sequence). The CDR3 protein is CASSGSIANEQFF.

This clonotype is medium-sized by frequency. The CDR3 region is CASSLGLAAYNEQFF. This chain links TRBV7-9 with TRBJ2-1; TCRdb's D call, TRBD2, is unchecked because there is no DNA. The CDR3 extends over 15 amino acids. Germline V gives CDR1 SEHNR, CDR2 FQNEAQ (reference sequence).

By frequency, this clonotype is medium-sized (0.01 to 0.1%). CDR3 sequence: CSVEYSDTEAFF. The J gene is TRBJ1-1, the V gene TRBV29-1. CDR1 is SQVTM, CDR2 ANQGSEA, per germline. This CDR3 region has 12 residues.

This clonotype is medium-sized by frequency. The CDR3 loop reads CSATTAYEQYF. This chain uses TRBV20-1 with TRBJ2-7. The CDR3 totals 11 residues. The germline CDR1 and CDR2 sequences are DFQATT and SNEGSKA (reference sequence).

Measured by frequency, this clonotype is medium-sized. This chain links TRBV12-3 or TRBV12-4 with TRBJ2-1; TCRdb calls TRBD2, which cannot be checked without DNA. The CDR3 is 16 amino acids. The CDR3 here is CASSLAGGLLGDEQFF.